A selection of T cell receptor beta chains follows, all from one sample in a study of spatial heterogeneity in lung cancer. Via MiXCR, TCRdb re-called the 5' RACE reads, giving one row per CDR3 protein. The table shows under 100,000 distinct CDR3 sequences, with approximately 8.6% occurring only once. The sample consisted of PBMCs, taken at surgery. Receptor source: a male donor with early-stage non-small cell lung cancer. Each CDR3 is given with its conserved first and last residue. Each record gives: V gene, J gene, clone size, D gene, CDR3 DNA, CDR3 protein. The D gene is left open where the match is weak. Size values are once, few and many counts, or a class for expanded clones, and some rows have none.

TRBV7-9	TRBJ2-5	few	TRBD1	TGTGCCAGCTGGACAGGGGCATATCGGACCCAGTACTTC	CASWTGAYRTQYF
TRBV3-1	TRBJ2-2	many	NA	TGTGCCAGCAGCCAAGCGGGGGCCGGGGAGCTGTTTTTT	CASSQAGAGELFF
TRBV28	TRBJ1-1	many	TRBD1	TGTGCCAGCAGTTTACGGGACAGTTACACTGAAGCTTTCTTT	CASSLRDSYTEAFF
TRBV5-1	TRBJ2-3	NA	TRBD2	TGCGCCAGCAGCCCCCCGAGCGGGGGGGTCACAGATACGCAGTATTTT	CASSPPSGGVTDTQYF
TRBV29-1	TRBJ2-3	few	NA	TGCAGCGTTGAAGATGTCGCAGATACGCAGTATTTT	CSVEDVADTQYF
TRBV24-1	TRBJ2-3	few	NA	TGTGCCACCAGTGATCCATCAGCGGATACGCAGTATTTT	CATSDPSADTQYF
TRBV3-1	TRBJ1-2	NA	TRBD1	TGTGCCAGCAGCCAAGATTGGACAGGATCCTATGGCTACACCTTC	CASSQDWTGSYGYTF
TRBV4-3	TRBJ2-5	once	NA	TGCGCCAGCAGCCAAGAAGGGTTGGGGGAGACCCAGTACTTC	CASSQEGLGETQYF
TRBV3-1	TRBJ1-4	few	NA	TGTGCCAGCAGCCAAAGTGAAAAACTGTTTTTT	CASSQSEKLFF
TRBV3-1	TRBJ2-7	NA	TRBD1	TGTGCCAGCAGCACTCGGACAGGTCGCTCCTACGAGCAGTACTTC	CASSTRTGRSYEQYF
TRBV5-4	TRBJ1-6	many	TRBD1	TGTGCCAGCAGCCTACCATTGGGACAGGGGGTTTCACCCCTCCACTTT	CASSLPLGQGVSPLHF
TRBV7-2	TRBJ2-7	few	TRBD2	TGTGCCAGCAGCTTCTCAGCGGGGGGCCCGCAGTACTTC	CASSFSAGGPQYF
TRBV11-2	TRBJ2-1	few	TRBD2	TGTGCCAGCAGCCCTAGACTAGCAGGTGAGCAGTTCTTC	CASSPRLAGEQFF
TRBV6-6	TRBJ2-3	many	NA	TGTGCCAGCAGTGGAGACATAGCCTCCACAGATACGCAGTATTTT	CASSGDIASTDTQYF
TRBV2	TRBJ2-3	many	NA	TGTGCCAGCTTTCGGTCGCTAACAGATACGCAGTATTTT	CASFRSLTDTQYF
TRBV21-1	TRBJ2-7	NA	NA	TGTGCCAGCAGCATCCCATCGGGCACCTACGAGCAGTACTTC	CASSIPSGTYEQYF
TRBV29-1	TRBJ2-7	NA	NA	TGCAGCGTTGAGGCAGGGCCGCCCTACGAGCAGTACTTC	CSVEAGPPYEQYF
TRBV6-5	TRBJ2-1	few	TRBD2	TGTGCCACTGTAGCGGGAGCCGGGAATGAGCAGTTCTTC	CATVAGAGNEQFF
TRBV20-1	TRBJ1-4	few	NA	TGCAGTGCCCGAGGAGTTGATGAAAAACTGTTTTTT	CSARGVDEKLFF
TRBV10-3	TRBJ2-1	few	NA	TGTGCCATCAGTGTGGGTCAGAACAATGAGCAGTTCTTC	CAISVGQNNEQFF
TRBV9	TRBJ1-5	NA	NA	TGTGCCAGCAGTTCGGGGGGGTACGATCAGCCCCAGCATTTT	CASSSGGYDQPQHF
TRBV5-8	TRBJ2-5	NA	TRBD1	TGTGCCAGCAGCTCCCCGCTTATCGGACAGGTGGTACAAGAGACCCAGTACTTC	CASSSPLIGQVVQETQYF
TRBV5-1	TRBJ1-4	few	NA	TGCGCCAGCAGCTTGGGGACAGCGATTGCATCTAATGAAAAACTGTTTTTT	CASSLGTAIASNEKLFF
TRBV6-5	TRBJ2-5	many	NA	TGTGCCAGCAGTTACTCGACGGGGCAAGAGACCCAGTACTTC	CASSYSTGQETQYF
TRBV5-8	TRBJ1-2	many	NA	TGTGCCAGCAGCTTGGGGGCGACTAACTATGGCTACACCTTC	CASSLGATNYGYTF
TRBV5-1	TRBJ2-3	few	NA	TGCGCCAGCAGCTTGGAAGGGTTTGGCACAGATACGCAGTATTTT	CASSLEGFGTDTQYF
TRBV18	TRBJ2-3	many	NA	TGTGCCAGCTCACCATTAGCGGCCACAGATACGCAGTATTTT	CASSPLAATDTQYF
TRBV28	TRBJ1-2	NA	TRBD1	TGTGCCAGTACAGGGGCCCCTAATGGCTACACCTTC	CASTGAPNGYTF
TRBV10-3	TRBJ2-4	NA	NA	TGTGCCATCAGCGTGGGGGACATTCAGTACTTC	CAISVGDIQYF
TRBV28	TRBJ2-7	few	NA	TGTGCCAGCAACCCCGGACAGTTCTATAGCTCCTACGAGCAGTACTTC	CASNPGQFYSSYEQYF
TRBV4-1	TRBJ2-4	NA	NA	TGCGCCAGCAGCCAAGAGTCGACAGTGGGAGTCAAAAACATTCAGTACTTC	CASSQESTVGVKNIQYF
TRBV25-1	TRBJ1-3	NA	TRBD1	TGTGCCAGCAGTCCAAACCGGGACAGGGGAAACACCATATATTTT	CASSPNRDRGNTIYF
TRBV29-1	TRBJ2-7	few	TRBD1	TGCAGCGTTGAATCGGGACAGGGGAACGAGCAGTACTTC	CSVESGQGNEQYF
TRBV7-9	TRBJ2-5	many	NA	TGTGCCAGCAGCTTCCGAAGGAGGGGCAGCCAAGAGACCCAGTACTTC	CASSFRRRGSQETQYF
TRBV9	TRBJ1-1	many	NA	TGTGCCAGCAGCCCTCCAGGGTTGAAGACTTTCTTT	CASSPPGLKTFF
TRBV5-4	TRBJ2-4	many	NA	TGTGCCAGCAGCTTGGTCGGCGAAGACATTCAGTACTTC	CASSLVGEDIQYF
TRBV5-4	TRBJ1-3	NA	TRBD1	TGTGCCAGCAGCTCACAGGGGGGAAACACCATATATTTT	CASSSQGGNTIYF
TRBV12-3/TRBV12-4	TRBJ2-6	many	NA	TGTGCCAGCAGTTATGGACACCCTGGGGCCAACGTCCTGACTTTC	CASSYGHPGANVLTF
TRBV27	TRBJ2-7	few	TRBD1	TGTGCCAGCAGTCCATCGGGACAGGCCTCCTACGAGCAGTACTTC	CASSPSGQASYEQYF
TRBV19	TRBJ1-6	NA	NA	TGTGCCAGTAGTAGTCACGAGAGCTCCTATAATTCACCCCTCCACTTT	CASSSHESSYNSPLHF